This TCR beta chain is from a study of OX40 agonist ivuxolimab in advanced cancers. Across the whole study: Ivuxolimab, an antibody that agonizes OX40 (CD134), was administered to the patients. Subjects had a mean age of about 60 years, with a range of about 23 to 85; around 80% were male. Prior therapy, whether anti-PD-1, anti-PD-L1 or anti-CTLA-4, was allowed, and 30% to 40% had some.

Study results and limitations: Normalized T-cell clonal expansion was also low in some nonresponders.

Only one count was recorded for this clone. As yet, its antigen is unknown. The protocol was immunoSEQ multiplex PCR, while the TCRdb copy is restricted to in-frame clones and leaves out a portion. The sample has about 88,000 clones, about 83% seen once. Losses at the gene ends were 4 bases for V and 0 bases for J; bases not matched to a gene: 1. CDR3 size: 15 residues. CDR1 is SGHKS and CDR2 is YYEKEE in the germline V gene (reference sequence). This clonotype was sampled from an adult with an advanced solid tumor such as melanoma, head and neck, liver or kidney cancer. The sample was CD4+ or CD8+ T cells sorted from blood, taken in a trial of the OX40 agonist ivuxolimab. The V and J genes are TRBV5-5 and TRBJ2-1, with TRBD2 matching over 10 bases. CDR3 coding DNA: TGTGCCAGCAGCGCTAGCGGGAGCTCCTACAATGAGCAGTTCTTC. Protein sequence: CASSASGSSYNEQFF.